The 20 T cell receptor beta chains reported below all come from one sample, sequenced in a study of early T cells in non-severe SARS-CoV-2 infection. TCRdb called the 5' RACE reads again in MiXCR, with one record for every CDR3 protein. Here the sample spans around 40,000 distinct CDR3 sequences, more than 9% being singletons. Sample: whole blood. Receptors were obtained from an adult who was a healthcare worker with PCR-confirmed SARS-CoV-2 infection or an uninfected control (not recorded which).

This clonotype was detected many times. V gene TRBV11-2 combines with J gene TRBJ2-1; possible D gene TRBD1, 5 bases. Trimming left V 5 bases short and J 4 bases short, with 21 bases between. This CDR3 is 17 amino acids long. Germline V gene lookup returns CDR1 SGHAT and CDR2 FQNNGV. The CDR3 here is CASSRSPDSLTYNEQFF. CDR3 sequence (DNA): TGTGCCAGCAGCCGATCACCCGACAGCCTGACTTACAATGAGCAGTTCTTC.

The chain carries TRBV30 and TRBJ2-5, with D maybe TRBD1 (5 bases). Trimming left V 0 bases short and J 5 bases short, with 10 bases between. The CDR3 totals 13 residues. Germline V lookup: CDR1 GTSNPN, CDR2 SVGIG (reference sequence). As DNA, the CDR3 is TGTGCCTGGAGTGTAGGGGTTCGGGAGACCCAGTACTTC. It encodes CAWSVGVRETQYF.

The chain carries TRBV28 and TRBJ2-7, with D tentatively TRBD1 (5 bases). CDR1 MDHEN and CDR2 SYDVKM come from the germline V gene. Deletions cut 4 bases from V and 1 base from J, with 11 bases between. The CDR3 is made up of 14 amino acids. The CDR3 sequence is CASSSTTASYEQYF. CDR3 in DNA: TGTGCCAGCAGTTCCACGACAGCTTCCTACGAGCAGTACTTC.

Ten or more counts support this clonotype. Written as DNA, the CDR3 is TGTGCCAGCAGCCAATCCTGGGGGGGCACAGATACGCAGTATTTT. The encoded protein is CASSQSWGGTDTQYF. The rearrangement links TRBV12-3 or TRBV12-4 to TRBJ2-3; possible D gene TRBD2, 6 bases. The CDR3 loop spans 15 amino acids. V gave up 6 bases and J gave up 1 base, with 14 bases separating them.

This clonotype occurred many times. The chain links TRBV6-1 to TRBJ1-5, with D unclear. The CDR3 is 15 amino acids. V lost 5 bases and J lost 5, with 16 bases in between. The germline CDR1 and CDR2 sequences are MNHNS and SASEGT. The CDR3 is CASSTAFSGHQPQHF. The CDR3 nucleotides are TGTGCCAGCAGTACAGCGTTTTCTGGCCATCAGCCCCAGCATTTT.

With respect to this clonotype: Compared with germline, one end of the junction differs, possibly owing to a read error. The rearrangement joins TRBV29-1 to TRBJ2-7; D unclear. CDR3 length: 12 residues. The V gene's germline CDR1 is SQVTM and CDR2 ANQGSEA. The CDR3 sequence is CSIESDTYEQYF. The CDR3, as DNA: TGCAGCATTGAGTCGGATACCTACGAGCAGTACTTC.

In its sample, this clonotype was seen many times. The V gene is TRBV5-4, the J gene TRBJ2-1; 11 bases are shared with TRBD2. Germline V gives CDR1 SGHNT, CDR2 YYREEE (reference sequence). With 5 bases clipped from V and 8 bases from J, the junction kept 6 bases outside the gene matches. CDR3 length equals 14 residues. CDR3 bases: TGTGCCAGCAGGAAGACTAGCGGGATCGATGAGCAGTTCTTC. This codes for CASRKTSGIDEQFF.

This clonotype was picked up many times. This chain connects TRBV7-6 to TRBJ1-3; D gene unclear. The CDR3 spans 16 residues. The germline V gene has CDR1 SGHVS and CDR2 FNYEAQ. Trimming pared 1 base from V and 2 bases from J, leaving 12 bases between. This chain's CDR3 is CASSLGEVATGNTIYF. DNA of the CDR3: TGTGCCAGCAGCTTAGGGGAGGTAGCAACTGGAAACACCATATATTTT.

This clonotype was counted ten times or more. CDR3: CASSLSTNGNEQFF. Written as DNA, the CDR3 is TGTGCCAGCAGTTTGAGTACCAACGGGAATGAGCAGTTCTTC. This chain joins TRBV27 and TRBJ2-1; D is unclear. CDR3 size: 14 residues. Per the germline V gene, CDR1 is MNHEY and CDR2 is SMNVEV (reference sequence). V lost 3 bases and J lost 7, with 13 bases in between.

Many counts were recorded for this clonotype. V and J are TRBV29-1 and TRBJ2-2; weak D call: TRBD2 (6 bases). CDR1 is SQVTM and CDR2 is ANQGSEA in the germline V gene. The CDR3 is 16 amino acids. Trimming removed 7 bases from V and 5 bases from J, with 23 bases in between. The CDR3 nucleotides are TGCAGCGCCACCACCCTTGGGGGGAGAGGTACCGGGGAGCTGTTTTTT. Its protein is CSATTLGGRGTGELFF.

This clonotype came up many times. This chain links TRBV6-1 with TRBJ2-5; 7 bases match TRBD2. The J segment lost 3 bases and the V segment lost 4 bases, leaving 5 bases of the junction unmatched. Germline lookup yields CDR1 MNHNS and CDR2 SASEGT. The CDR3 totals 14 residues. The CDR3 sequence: CASSAGGMEETQYF. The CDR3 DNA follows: TGTGCCAGCAGTGCGGGGGGTATGGAAGAGACCCAGTACTTC.

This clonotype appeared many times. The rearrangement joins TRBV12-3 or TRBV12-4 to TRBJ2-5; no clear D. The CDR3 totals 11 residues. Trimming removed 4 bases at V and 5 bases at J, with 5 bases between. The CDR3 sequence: CASSSRETQYF. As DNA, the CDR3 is TGTGCCAGCAGTTCTCGGGAGACCCAGTACTTC.

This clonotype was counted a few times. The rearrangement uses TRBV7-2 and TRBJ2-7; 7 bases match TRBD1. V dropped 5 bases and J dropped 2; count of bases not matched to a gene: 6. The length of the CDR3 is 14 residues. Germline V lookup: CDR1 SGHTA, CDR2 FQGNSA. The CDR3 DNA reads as TGTGCCAGCAGCAACCGGGACAGAGCCTACGAGCAGTACTTC. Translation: CASSNRDRAYEQYF.

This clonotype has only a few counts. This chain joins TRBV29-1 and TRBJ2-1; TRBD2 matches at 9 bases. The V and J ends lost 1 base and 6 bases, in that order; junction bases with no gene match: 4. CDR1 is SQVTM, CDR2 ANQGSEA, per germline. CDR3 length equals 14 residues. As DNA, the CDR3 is TGCAGCGTTGAAGTAGGGACTAGCATCAATGAGCAGTTCTTC. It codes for CSVEVGTSINEQFF.

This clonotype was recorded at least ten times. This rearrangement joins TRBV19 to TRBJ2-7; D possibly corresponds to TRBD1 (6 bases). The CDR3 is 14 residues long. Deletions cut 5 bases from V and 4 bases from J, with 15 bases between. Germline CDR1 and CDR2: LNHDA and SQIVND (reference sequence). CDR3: CASSSWDTNYEQYF. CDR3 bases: TGTGCCAGTAGTTCTTGGGACACCAATTACGAGCAGTACTTC.

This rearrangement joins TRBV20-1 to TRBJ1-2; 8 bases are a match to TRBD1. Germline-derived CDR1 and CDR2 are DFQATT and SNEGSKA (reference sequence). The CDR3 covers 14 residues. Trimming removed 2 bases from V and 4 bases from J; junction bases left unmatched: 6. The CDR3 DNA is TGCAGTGCTAGATTAATAGACAGGGGCTATGGCTACACCTTC. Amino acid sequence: CSARLIDRGYGYTF.

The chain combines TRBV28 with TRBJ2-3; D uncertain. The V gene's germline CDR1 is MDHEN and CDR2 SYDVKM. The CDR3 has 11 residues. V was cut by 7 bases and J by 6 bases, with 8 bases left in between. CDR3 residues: CASKGWDTQYF. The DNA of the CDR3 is TGTGCCAGCAAGGGTTGGGATACGCAGTATTTT.

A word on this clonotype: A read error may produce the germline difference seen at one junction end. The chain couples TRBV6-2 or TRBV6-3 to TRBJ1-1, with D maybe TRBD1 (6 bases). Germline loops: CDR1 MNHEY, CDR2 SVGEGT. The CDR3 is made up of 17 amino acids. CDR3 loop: CASSYTDNPDGGTVAFF. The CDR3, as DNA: TGTGCCAGCAGTTACACTGACAACCCCGATGGGGGCACTGTAGCTTTCTTT.

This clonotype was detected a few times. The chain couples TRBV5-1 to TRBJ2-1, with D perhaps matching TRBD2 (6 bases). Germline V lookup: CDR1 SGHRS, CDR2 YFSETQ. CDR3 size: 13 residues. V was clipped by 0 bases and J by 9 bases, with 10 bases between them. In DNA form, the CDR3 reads TGCGCCAGCAGCTTGGTATTCGGGAGTGAGCAGTTCTTC. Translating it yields CASSLVFGSEQFF. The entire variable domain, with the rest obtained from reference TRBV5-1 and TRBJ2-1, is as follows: KAGVTQTPRYLIKTRGQQVTLSCSPISGHRSVSWYQQTPGQGLQFLFEYFSETQRNKGNFPGRFSGRQFSNSRSEMNVSTLELGDSALYLCASSLVFGSEQFFGPGTRLTVL.

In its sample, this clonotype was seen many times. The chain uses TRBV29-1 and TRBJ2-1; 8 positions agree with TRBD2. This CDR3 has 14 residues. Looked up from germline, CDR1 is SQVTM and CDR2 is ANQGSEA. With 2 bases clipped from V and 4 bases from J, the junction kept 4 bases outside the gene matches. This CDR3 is CSVEPGLGYNEQFF. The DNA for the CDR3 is TGCAGCGTTGAACCGGGACTAGGTTACAATGAGCAGTTCTTC.